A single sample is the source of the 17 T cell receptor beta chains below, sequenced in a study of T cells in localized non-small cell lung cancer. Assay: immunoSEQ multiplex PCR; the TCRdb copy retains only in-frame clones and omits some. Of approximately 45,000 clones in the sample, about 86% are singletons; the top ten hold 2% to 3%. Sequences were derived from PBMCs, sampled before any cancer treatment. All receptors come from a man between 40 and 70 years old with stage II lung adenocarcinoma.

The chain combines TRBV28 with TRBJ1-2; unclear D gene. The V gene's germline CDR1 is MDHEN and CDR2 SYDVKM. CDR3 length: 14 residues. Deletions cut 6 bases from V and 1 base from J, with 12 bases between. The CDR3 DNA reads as TGTGCCAGCAGCCCCATCCAGGTTAACTATGGCTACACCTTC. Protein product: CASSPIQVNYGYTF.

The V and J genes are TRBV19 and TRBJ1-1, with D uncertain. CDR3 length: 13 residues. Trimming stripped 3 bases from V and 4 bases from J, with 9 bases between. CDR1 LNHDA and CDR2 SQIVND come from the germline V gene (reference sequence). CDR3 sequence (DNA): TGTGCCAGTAGTATTTCCTCGGGCACTGAAGCTTTCTTT. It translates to CASSISSGTEAFF.

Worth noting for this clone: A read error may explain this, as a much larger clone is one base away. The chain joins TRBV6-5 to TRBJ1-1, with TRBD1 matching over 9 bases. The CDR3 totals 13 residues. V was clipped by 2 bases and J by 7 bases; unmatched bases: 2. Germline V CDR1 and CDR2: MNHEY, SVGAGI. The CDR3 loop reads CASSYTGGIEAFF. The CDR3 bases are TGTGCCAGCAGTTACACAGGGGGCATTGAAGCTTTCTTT.

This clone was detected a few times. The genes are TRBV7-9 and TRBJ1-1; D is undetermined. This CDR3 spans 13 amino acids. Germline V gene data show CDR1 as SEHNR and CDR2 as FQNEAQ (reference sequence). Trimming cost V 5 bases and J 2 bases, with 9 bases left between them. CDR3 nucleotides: TGTGCCAGCAGCGGCGGGAGTAACACTGAAGCTTTCTTT. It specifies CASSGGSNTEAFF.

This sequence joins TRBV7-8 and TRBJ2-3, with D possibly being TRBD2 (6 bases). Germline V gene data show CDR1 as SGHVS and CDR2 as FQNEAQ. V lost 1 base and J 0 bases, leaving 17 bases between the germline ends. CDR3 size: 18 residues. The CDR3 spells CASSLDHIRDSSTDTQYF. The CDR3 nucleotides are TGTGCCAGCAGCTTAGACCATATCCGGGACTCTAGCACAGATACGCAGTATTTT. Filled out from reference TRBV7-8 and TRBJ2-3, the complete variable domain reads GAGVSQSPRYKVAKRGQDVALRCDPISGHVSLFWYQQALGQGPEFLTYFQNEAQLDKSGLPSDRFFAERPEGSVSTLKIQRTQQEDSAVYLCASSLDHIRDSSTDTQYFGPGTRLTVL.

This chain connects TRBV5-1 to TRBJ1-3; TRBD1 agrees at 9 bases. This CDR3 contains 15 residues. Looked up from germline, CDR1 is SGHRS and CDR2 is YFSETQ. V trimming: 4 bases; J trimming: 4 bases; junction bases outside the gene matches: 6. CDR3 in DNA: TGCGCCAGCAGCCCAGGACAGGGGCACGGAAACACCATATATTTT. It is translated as CASSPGQGHGNTIYF.

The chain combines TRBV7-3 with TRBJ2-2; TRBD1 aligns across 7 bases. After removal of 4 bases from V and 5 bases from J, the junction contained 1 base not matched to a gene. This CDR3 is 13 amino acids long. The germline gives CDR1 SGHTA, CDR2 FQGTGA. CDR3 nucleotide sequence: TGTGCCAGCAGCTCAGGGGGTACCGGGGAGCTGTTTTTT. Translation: CASSSGGTGELFF.

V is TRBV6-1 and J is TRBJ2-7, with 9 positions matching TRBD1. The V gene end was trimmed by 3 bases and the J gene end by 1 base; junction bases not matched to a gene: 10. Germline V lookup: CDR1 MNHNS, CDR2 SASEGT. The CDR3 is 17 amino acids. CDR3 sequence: CASSDEESGTGSYEQYV. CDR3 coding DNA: TGTGCCAGCAGTGACGAAGAATCCGGGACAGGGTCCTACGAGCAGTACGTC.

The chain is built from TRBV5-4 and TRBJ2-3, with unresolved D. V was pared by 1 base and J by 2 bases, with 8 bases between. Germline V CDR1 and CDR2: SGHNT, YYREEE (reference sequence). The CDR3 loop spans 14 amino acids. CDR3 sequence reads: CASSLRIATDTQYF. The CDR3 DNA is TGTGCCAGCAGCTTGCGAATAGCCACAGATACGCAGTATTTT.

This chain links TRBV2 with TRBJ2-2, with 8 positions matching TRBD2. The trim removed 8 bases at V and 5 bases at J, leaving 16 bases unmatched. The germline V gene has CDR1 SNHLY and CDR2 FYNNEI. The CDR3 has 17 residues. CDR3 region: CASSPGPGGRGTGELFF. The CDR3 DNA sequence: TGTGCCAGCTCCCCGGGCCCGGGGGGGCGGGGGACCGGGGAGCTGTTTTTT.

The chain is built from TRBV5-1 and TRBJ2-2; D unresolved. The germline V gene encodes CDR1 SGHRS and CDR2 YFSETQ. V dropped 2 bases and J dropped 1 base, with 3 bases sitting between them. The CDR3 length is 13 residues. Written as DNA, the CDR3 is TGCGCCAGCAGCTTCAGGAACACCGGGGAGCTGTTTTTT. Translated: CASSFRNTGELFF. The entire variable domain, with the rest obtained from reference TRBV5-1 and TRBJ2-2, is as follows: KAGVTQTPRYLIKTRGQQVTLSCSPISGHRSVSWYQQTPGQGLQFLFEYFSETQRNKGNFPGRFSGRQFSNSRSEMNVSTLELGDSALYLCASSFRNTGELFFGEGSRLTVL.

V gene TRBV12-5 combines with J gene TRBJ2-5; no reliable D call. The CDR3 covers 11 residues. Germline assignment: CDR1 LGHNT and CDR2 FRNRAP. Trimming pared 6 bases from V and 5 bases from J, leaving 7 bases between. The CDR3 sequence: CASGRTETQYF. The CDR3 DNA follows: TGTGCTAGTGGCCGGACGGAGACCCAGTACTTC.

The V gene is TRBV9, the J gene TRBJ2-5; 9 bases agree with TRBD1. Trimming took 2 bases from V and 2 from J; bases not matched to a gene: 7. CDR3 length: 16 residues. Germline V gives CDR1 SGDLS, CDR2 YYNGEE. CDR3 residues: CASSVRHGTGQETQYF. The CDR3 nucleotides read TGTGCCAGCAGCGTTCGACATGGGACAGGGCAAGAGACCCAGTACTTC.

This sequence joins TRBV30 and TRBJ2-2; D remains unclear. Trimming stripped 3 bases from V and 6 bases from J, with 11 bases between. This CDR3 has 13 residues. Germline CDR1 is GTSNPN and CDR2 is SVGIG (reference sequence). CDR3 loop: CAWRGRSAGELFF. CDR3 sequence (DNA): TGTGCCTGGAGGGGCAGGAGTGCCGGGGAGCTGTTTTTT.

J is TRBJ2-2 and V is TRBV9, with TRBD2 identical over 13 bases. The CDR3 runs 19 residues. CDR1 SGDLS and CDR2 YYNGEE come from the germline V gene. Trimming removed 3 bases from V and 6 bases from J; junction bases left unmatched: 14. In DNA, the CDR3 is TGTGCCAGCAGCGCCCGAGGGTCCTTACTAGCGGGGGGGTCCGGGGAGCTGTTTTTT. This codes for CASSARGSLLAGGSGELFF.

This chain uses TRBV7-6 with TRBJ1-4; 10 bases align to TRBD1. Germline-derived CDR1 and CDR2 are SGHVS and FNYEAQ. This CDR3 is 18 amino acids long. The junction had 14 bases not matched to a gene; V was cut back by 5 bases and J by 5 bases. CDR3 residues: CASSGRQGAAGQNEKLFF. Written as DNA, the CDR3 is TGTGCCAGCAGCGGCCGACAGGGGGCAGCGGGTCAGAATGAAAAACTGTTTTTT.

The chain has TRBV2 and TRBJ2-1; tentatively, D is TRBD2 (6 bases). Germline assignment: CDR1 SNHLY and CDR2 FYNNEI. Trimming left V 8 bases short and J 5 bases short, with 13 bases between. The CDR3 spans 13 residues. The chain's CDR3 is CASRLGLNNEQFF. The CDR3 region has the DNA TGTGCCAGCCGACTAGGCCTTAACAATGAGCAGTTCTTC.